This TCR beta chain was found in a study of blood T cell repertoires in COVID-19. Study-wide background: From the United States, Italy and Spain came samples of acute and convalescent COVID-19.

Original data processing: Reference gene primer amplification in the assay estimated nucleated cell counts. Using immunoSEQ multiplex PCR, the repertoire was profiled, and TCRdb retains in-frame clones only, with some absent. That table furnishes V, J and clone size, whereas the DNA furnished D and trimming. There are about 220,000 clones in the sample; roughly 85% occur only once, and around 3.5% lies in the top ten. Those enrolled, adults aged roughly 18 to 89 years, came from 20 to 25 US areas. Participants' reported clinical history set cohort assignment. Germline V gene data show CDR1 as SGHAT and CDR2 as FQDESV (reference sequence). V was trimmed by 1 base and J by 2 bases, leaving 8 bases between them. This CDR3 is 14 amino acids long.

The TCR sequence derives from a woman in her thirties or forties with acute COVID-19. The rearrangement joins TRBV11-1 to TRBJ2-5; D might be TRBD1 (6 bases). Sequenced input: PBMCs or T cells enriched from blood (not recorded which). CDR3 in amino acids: CASSLGTAQETQYF. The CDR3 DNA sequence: TGTGCCAGCAGCTTAGGGACAGCGCAAGAGACCCAGTACTTC.